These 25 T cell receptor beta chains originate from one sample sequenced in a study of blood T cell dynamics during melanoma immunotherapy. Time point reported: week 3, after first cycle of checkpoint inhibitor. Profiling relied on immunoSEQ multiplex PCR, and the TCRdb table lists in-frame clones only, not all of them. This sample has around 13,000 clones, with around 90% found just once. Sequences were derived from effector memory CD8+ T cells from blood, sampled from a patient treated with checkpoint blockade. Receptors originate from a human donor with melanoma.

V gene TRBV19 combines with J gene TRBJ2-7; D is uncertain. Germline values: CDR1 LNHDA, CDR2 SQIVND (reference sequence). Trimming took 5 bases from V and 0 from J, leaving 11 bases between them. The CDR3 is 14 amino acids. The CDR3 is CASSPRPFSYEQYF. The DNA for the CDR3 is TGTGCCAGTAGTCCGCGGCCCTTCTCCTACGAGCAGTACTTC.

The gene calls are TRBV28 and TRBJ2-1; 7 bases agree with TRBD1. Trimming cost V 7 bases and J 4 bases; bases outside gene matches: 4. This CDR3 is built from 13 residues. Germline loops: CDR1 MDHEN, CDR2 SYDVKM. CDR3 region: CASTGQKYNEQFF. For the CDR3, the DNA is TGTGCCAGCACGGGACAGAAGTACAATGAGCAGTTCTTC.

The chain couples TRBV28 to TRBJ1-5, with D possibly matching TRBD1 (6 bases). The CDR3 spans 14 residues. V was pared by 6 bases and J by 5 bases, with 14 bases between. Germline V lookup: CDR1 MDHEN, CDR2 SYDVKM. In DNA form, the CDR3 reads TGTGCCAGCAGAACCCGGGACACAGATCAGCCCCAGCATTTT. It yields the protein CASRTRDTDQPQHF. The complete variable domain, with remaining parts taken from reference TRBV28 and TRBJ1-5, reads DVKVTQSSRYLVKRTGEKVFLECVQDMDHENMFWYRQDPGLGLRLIYFSYDVKMKEKGDIPEGYSVSREKKERFSLILESASTNQTSMYLCASRTRDTDQPQHFGDGTRLSIL.

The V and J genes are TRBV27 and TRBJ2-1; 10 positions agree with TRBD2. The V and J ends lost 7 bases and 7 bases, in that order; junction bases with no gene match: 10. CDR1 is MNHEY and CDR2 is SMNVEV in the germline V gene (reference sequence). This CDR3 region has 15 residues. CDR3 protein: CASTLRPSGRNEQFF. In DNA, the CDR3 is TGTGCCAGCACCCTAAGGCCTAGCGGGAGAAATGAGCAGTTCTTC.

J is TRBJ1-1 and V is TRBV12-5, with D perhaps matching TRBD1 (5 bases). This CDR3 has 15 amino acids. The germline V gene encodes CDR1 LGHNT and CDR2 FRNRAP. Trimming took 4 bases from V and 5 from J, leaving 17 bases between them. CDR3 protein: CASGSGTEMGTEAFF. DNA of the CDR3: TGTGCTAGTGGTTCGGGGACCGAGATGGGGACTGAAGCTTTCTTT.

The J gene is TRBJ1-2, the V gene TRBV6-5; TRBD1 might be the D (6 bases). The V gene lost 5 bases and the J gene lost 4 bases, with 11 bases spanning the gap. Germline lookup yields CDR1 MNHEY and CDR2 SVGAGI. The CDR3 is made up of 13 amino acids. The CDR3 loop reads CASSQTGSYGYTF. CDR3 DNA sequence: TGTGCCAGCAGTCAGACAGGTTCCTATGGCTACACCTTC.

For the CDR3, the DNA is TGTGCCAGCAATACCCCCGGGACAGGGGGGCCCGATCTAGAGCAGTTCTTC. Its translation: CASNTPGTGGPDLEQFF. The chain joins TRBV2 to TRBJ2-1; TRBD1 matches at 11 bases. J was trimmed by 10 bases and V by 7 bases; bases with no gene match: 18. Germline V gene sequence: CDR1 SNHLY, CDR2 FYNNEI. CDR3 size: 17 residues. Based on the CDR3 plus reference TRBV2 and TRBJ2-1, the full variable domain is EPEVTQTPSHQVTQMGQEVILRCVPISNHLYFYWYRQILGQKVEFLVSFYNNEISEKSEIFDDQFSVERPDGSNFTLKIRSTKLEDSAMYFCASNTPGTGGPDLEQFFGPGTRLTVL.

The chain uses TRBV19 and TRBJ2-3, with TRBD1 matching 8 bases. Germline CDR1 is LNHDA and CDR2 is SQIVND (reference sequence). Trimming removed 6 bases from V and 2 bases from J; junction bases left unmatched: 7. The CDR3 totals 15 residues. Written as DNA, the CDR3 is TGTGCCAGTAGCACGACAGGGGCTAACACAGATACGCAGTATTTT. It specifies CASSTTGANTDTQYF.

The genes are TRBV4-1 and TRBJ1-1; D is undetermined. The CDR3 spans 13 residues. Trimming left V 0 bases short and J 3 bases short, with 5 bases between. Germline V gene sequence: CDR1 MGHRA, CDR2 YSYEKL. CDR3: CASSQDDYTEAFF. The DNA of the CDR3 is TGCGCCAGCAGCCAAGATGACTACACTGAAGCTTTCTTT.

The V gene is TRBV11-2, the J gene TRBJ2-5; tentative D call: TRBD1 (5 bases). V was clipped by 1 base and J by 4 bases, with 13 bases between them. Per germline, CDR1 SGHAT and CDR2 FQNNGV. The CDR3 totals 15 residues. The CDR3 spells CASSLAAGLGETQYF. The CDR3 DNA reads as TGTGCCAGCAGCTTAGCCGCAGGGTTAGGAGAGACCCAGTACTTC.

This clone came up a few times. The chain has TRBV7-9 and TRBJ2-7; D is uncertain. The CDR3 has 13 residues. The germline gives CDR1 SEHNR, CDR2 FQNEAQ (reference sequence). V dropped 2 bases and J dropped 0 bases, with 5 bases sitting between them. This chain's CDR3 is CASSLPSSYEQYF. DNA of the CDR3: TGTGCCAGCAGCTTACCGAGCTCCTACGAGCAGTACTTC.

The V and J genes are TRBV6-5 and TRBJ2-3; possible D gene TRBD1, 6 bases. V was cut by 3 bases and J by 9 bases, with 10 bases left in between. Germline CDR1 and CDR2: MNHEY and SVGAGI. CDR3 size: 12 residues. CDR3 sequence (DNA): TGTGCCAGCAGTTATGGGGGCGAGACGCAGTATTTT. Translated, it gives CASSYGGETQYF.

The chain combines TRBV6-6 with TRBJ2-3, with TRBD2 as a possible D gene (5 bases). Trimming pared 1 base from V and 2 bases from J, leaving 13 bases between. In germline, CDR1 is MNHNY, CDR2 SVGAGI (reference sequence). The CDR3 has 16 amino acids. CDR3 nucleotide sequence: TGTGCCAGCAGTTACTTGTTAGCGCCTTCCACAGATACGCAGTATTTT. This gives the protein CASSYLLAPSTDTQYF.

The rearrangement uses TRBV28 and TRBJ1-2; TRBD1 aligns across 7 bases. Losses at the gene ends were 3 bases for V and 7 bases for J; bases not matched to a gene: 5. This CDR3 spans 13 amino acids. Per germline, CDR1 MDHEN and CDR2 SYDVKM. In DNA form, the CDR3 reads TGTGCCAGCAGTTTTAACAGGGGAGGTGGCTACACCTTC. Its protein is CASSFNRGGGYTF.

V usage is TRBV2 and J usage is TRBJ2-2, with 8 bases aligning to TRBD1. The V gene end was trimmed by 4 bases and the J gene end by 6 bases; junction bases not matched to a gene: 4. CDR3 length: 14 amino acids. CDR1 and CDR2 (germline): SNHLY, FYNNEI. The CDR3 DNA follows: TGTGCCAGCAGTGCCTGGACAGGGTCCGGGGAGCTGTTTTTT. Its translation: CASSAWTGSGELFF.

For the CDR3, the DNA is TGTGCCTGGAACGAGGGGAGCTCCTACGAGCAGTACTTC. Its protein is CAWNEGSSYEQYF. The chain combines TRBV30 with TRBJ2-7, with D perhaps TRBD1 or TRBD2 (5 bases each). Trimming cost V 4 bases and J 0 bases, with 10 bases left between them. There are 13 residues in the CDR3. Germline V lookup: CDR1 GTSNPN, CDR2 SVGIG (reference sequence). Looking up the rest from reference TRBV30 and TRBJ2-7 gives the full variable domain: SQTIHQWPATLVQPVGSPLSLECTVEGTSNPNLYWYRQAAGRGLQLLFYSVGIGQISSEVPQNLSASRPQDRQFILSSKKLLLSDSGFYLCAWNEGSSYEQYFGPGTRLTVT.

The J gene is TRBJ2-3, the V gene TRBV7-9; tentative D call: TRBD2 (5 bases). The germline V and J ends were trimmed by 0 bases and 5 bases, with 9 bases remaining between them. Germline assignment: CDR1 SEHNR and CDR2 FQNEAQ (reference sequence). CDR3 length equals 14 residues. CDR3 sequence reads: CASSLAGEVDTQYF. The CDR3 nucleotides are TGTGCCAGCAGCTTAGCGGGAGAGGTAGATACGCAGTATTTT.

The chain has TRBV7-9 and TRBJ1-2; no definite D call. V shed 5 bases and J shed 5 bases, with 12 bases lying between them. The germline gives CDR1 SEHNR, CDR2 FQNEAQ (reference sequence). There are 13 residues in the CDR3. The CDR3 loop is CASSPGSGYGYTF. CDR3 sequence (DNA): TGTGCCAGCAGCCCCGGGTCTGGGTATGGCTACACCTTC.

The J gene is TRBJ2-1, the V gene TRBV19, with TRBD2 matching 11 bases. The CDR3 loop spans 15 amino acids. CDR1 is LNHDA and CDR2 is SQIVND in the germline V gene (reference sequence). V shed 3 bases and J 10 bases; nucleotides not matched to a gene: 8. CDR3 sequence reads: CASSIGLAGSSEQFF. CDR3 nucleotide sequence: TGTGCCAGTAGTATTGGACTAGCGGGTTCTTCGGAGCAGTTCTTC.

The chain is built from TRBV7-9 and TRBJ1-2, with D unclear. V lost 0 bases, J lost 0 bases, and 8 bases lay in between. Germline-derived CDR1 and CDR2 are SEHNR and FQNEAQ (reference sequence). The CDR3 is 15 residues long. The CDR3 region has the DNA TGTGCCAGCAGCTTAGCGCGCCAGCCTAACTATGGCTACACCTTC. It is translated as CASSLARQPNYGYTF.

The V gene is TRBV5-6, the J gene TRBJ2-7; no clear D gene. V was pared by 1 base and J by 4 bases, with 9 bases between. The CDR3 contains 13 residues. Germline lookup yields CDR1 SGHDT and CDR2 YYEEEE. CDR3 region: CASSLTRSYEQYF. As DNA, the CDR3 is TGTGCCAGCAGCTTGACCCGGTCGTACGAGCAGTACTTC.

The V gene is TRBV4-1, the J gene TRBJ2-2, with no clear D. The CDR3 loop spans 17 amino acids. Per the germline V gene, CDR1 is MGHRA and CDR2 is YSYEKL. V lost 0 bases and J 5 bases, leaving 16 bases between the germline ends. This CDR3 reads CASSQEEANIGTGELFF. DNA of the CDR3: TGCGCCAGCAGCCAAGAAGAGGCCAACATCGGTACCGGGGAGCTGTTTTTT.

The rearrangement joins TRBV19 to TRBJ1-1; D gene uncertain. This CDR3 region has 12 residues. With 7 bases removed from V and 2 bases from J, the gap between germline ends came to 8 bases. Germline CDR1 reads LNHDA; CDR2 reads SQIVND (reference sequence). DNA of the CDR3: TGTGCCAGTAAAGCAGGAAACACTGAAGCTTTCTTT. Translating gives CASKAGNTEAFF.

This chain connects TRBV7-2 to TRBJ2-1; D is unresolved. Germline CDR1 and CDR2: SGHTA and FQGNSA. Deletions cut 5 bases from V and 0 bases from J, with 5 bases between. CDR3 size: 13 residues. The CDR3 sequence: CASSESSYNEQFF. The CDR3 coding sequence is TGTGCCAGCAGCGAATCCTCCTACAATGAGCAGTTCTTC.

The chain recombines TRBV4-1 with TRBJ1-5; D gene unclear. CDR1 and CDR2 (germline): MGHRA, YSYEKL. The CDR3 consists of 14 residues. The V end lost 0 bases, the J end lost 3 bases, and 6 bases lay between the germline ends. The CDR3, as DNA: TGCGCCAGCAGCCAAGACAGCCCCAATCAGCCCCAGCATTTT. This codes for CASSQDSPNQPQHF.